This TCR beta chain stems from a study of T cells expressing NK-cell markers (dated by TCRdb to about 2020). In terms of the full investigation: TCR beta-chain repertoires were profiled in sorted CD3+CD56+NKG2C+, CD3+CD56+NKG2C- and CD3+CD56-NKG2C+ T-cell subsets from fewer than 10 donors. Of the eight sequenced donors, seven were found to be HCMV-seropositive and one was found to be HCMV-seronegative. The study sequenced eight donors, all healthy volunteers chosen at random: three men and five women. Illumina HiSeq 2000/2500, MiSeq or NextSeq was used to sequence libraries as 2 x 150 bp reads. The full study reports these points: Those dominant clonotypes were again the most abundant among CD3+CD56-NKG2C+ cells in a handful of donors, at about 28.3-65%. Whether the expanded NKG2C-expressing T cell clones were specific for HCMV antigens was left unclear. In six donors, the dominant CD3+CD56+NKG2C+ clonotypes were among the top 10 CD8+ clonotypes and accounted for roughly 1.0-8% of CD8+ T cells.

Sequencing was performed on an Illumina HiSeq 2000. 5'RACE template switching, by which a universal primer site and unique molecular identifiers were added, was used to make TCR beta cDNA libraries. Priming for cDNA synthesis came from the TCR beta constant segment, and two successive PCR amplification steps followed. Processing in the source paper ran as follows. MIGEC was used to demultiplex reads and group reads by UMI, and MiTCR was used to assemble and quantify clonotypes. To exclude erroneous sequences, only TCR cDNA sequences supported by at least two reads were retained. The tcR package was used for downstream repertoire analysis, and clonotypes were matched across fractions by CDR3 nucleotide sequence plus V segment. VDJmatch was used to annotate antigen specificity against VDJdb, with one amino acid substitution in CDR3 permitted. Following TCRdb reprocessing, every CDR3 protein sequence forms one entry, and DNA is not provided. These V and J calls derive from TCRdb rather than the authors' analysis. The sample table includes 350,000 to 400,000 distinct CDR3 sequences. Clones ranked in the top ten supply roughly 10% of the sample.

HCMV serostatus was determined by detecting HCMV-specific IgG in serum with a commercial ELISA kit. Ficoll density gradient centrifugation was used to isolate peripheral blood mononuclear cells from blood. A word on this clonotype: The antigen it binds to is not known.

The CDR3 measures 14 amino acids from cysteine to phenylalanine. The DNA sequence is not available. The germline V gene supplies CDR1 SGDLS and CDR2 YYNGEE. This receptor was taken from a woman aged 50 to 65 in good health. Donor details come from another sample of the same person, matched by shared clones. The chain uses TRBV9 and TRBJ2-1; absent DNA, TCRdb's TRBD2 call cannot be checked. Sequencing input: blood T cells: a sorted CD56 or NKG2C T cell subset, CD4+ or CD8+ T cells, or bulk PBMC T cells (not recorded which). The CDR3 reads CASSWRDYGNEQFF.